This paragraph covers one T cell receptor (beta chain) sequence. These data come from a study of CD8 T cells in Susac syndrome. Sequencing of TCR beta was performed on blood CD8+ T cells and on blood CD4+ T cells. Stable or active relapsing-remitting multiple sclerosis, untreated and meeting revised McDonald criteria, defined the controls. TEMRA cells were FACS-enriched, unlike CD8+ and CD4+ T cells, which were negatively isolated. Reverse transcription of 0.5 to 1 ug RNA was performed with random hexamers. immunoSEQ multiplex PCR amplified TCR beta CDR3 across 54 Vbeta, 13 Jbeta. TCRdb re-called the immunoSEQ multiplex PCR reads through MiXCR, storing one row per CDR3 protein. The sample yields about 210,000 distinct CDR3 sequences, around 95% seen once. What was sequenced was CD4+ T cells from PBMCs. The TCR sequence derives from a human donor with multiple sclerosis.

The CDR3 DNA reads as TGTGCCAGCAGTTACGGACAGGGGGATGGCTACACCTTC. Encoded protein: CASSYGQGDGYTF. The rearrangement uses TRBV6-6 and TRBJ1-2; 10 bases line up with TRBD1. In germline, CDR1 is MNHNY, CDR2 SVGAGI (reference sequence). The ends lost 2 bases at V and 6 bases at J; junction bases unmatched: 0. The CDR3 covers 13 residues.